This T cell receptor (beta chain) originates from a study of blood T cell repertoires in COVID-19 (TCRdb year 2020). General notes on the study: Collaborator samples came from the United States, Italy and Spain and covered acute and convalescent phases of COVID-19. The sample metadata nearly always contained a de-identified subject ID, COVID-19 status, age in years and sex. The dataset comprised deeply sampled blood TCRbeta repertoires from subjects exposed to, actively infected with, or recovered from COVID-19. Where HLA class I and class II types were available, the types were taken from metadata supplied by the sample provider, not from assay-based typing. The material from the prospective study consisted of cDNA or gDNA derived from T cells, B-cell-depleted T cells, or PBMCs. Samples were obtained from the ongoing ImmuneRACE study (first 160 participants) and from about 1,300 subjects provided by 6 global collaborators. The repertoires were released in a freely available public database intended as a resource for research on the immune response to SARS-CoV-2. What the study reported, not specific to this receptor: How much clinical and demographic metadata was included differed by source and by participant, and the metadata was provided uncurated.

The germline V gene specifies SGHTS as CDR1 and YDEGEE as CDR2. Clipping removes 4 bases from V and 1 base from J, with 9 as the unmatched junction base count. Taken from cysteine to phenylalanine, the CDR3 has 17 residues. The CDR3 DNA has 51 bases and is translated from base 1. Details on this clone: Its antigen remains unidentified. No per-base quality is available; no much larger clone lies one base away.

TCRbeta CDR3 regions were amplified from genomic DNA by means of the immunoSEQ Assay, a bias-controlled multiplex PCR. For the original study's pipeline: Nucleated cell counts per sample were estimated from amplification of reference gene primers within the assay. Sequence reads were collapsed and filtered to measure the absolute abundance of every unique TCRbeta CDR3 rearrangement. For each sample, productive Simpson clonality was calculated by taking the square root of Simpson's diversity index across productive rearrangements. TCRdb provides this immuneACCESS table in a form limited to in-frame rearrangements. Some clones are lacking; in checked studies, under half of them reflect an unresolved V gene, and why the rest are absent is not known. Clone size and V and J calls were adopted from that table, with D and trimming inferred from the DNA. A total of around 200,000 clones appear in this sample, around 87% of them only once. The ten largest clonotypes hold roughly 3.3% of the sample.

Whole blood was collected in K2EDTA tubes by collaborating institutions according to the institutions' own protocols. For TCRbeta analysis, collaborators shipped samples in one of three forms: frozen whole blood, isolated PBMCs, or DNA extracted from either of those sample types. Recombination connected TRBV5-8 to TRBJ1-4, and TRBD1 aligns with 8 junction nucleotides. The sequencing sample was made of peripheral blood. This clonotype originated in a man between 18 and 29 years old with active or convalescent COVID-19. The nucleotide sequence is given as TGTGCCAGCAGCCCGTCCAGGGGGCTTCTAACTAATGAAAAACTGTTTTTT. The resulting protein is CASSPSRGLLTNEKLFF. Joined to the reference TRBV5-8 and TRBJ1-4 proteins, this CDR3 gives the full variable domain: EAGVTQSPTHLIKTRGQQATLRCSPISGHTSVYWYQQALGLGLQFLLWYDEGEERNRGNFPPRFSGRQFPNYSSELNVNALELEDSALYLCASSPSRGLLTNEKLFFGSGTQLSVL.